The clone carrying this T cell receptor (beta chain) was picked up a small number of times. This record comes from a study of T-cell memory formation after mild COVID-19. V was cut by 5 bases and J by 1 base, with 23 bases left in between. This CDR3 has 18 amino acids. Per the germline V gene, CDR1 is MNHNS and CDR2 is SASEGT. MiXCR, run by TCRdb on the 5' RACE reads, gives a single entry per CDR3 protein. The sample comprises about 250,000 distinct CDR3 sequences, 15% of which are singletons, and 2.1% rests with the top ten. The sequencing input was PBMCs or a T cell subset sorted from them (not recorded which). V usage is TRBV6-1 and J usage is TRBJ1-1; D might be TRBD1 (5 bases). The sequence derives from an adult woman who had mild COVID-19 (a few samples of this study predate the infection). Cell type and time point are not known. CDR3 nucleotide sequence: TGTGCCAGCAGTCCCCGCCTGCGGGACGGACCTTCGAACACTGAAGCTTTCTTT. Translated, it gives CASSPRLRDGPSNTEAFF.